This is a list of T cell receptor beta chains from one sample in a study of blood T cells in healthy people across ages. TCRdb itself ran the 5' RACE reads through MiXCR, one entry per CDR3 protein. The sample shows 580,000 or so distinct CDR3 sequences, roughly 48% of them seen only once. Sequences were obtained from blood. The receptors derive from a man older than 75 in good health. Each CDR3 is given with its conserved first and last residue. D genes are given only for firm matches. Clone size is given for some rows only: seen once, a few or many times, or a class if the clone is expanded.

size: few
J: TRBJ2-1
V: TRBV7-9
D: TRBD2
DNA: TGTGCCAGCAGCCGGCCGGGACTAGCGGGAGGAAATGAGCAGTTCTTC
CDR3: CASSRPGLAGGNEQFF

size: -
J: TRBJ1-6
V: TRBV7-2
D: -
DNA: TGTGCCAGCAGCAGGCAGAGCTCCTATAATTCACCCCTCCACTTT
CDR3: CASSRQSSYNSPLHF

size: many
J: TRBJ1-1
V: TRBV6-6
D: -
DNA: TGTGCCAGCAGTTACGGACGGGGAAGCACTGAAGCTTTCTTT
CDR3: CASSYGRGSTEAFF

size: -
J: TRBJ2-7
V: TRBV4-3
D: TRBD2
DNA: TGCGCCAGCAGCCCTACTAGCGTCTCCTACGAGCAGTACTTC
CDR3: CASSPTSVSYEQYF

size: -
J: TRBJ2-7
V: TRBV10-3
D: TRBD1
DNA: TGTGCCATCAGTGATATCGGGACAGACTACGAGCAGTACTTC
CDR3: CAISDIGTDYEQYF

size: -
J: TRBJ2-7
V: TRBV4-1
D: -
DNA: TGCGCCAGCAGCCAATCTGACAGTTCCTACGAGCAGTACTTC
CDR3: CASSQSDSSYEQYF

size: -
J: TRBJ1-2
V: TRBV5-8
D: -
DNA: TGTGCCAGCAGTTTTCAAAGCTATGGCTACACCTTC
CDR3: CASSFQSYGYTF

size: -
J: TRBJ2-7
V: TRBV7-9
D: -
DNA: TGTGCCAGCAGCTTAGGGGGGGACAGTAACGAGCAGTACTTC
CDR3: CASSLGGDSNEQYF

size: -
J: TRBJ1-1
V: TRBV29-1
D: TRBD1
DNA: TGCAGCGTTACAGGGGTTAACACTGAAGCTTTCTTT
CDR3: CSVTGVNTEAFF

size: -
J: TRBJ2-4
V: TRBV4-3
D: TRBD2
DNA: TGCGCCAGCAGCCAGATTAGCGGGGTGGCCAAAAACATTCAGTACTTC
CDR3: CASSQISGVAKNIQYF

size: -
J: TRBJ2-7
V: TRBV13
D: -
DNA: TGTGCCAGCAGCGTAGGCAGGCGCTCCTACGAGCAGTACTTC
CDR3: CASSVGRRSYEQYF

size: -
J: TRBJ2-5
V: TRBV10-3
D: TRBD2
DNA: TGTGCCACCCGTAGACGGACTAGCGGGGGACAAGAGACCCAGTACTTC
CDR3: CATRRRTSGGQETQYF